Below, 26 T cell receptor beta chains from the same sample are listed, as sequenced in a study of radiation and T cells in renal cell carcinoma (dated by TCRdb to 2018 to 2021). In light of the paper, this sample's time point label describes: baseline pretreatment blood. The treatment or condition label corresponds to: 15 Gy SBRT to primary tumor, nephrectomy 4 weeks later. The protocol used for the library was the immunoSEQ multiplex PCR assay. Not all clones reach the TCRdb copy of this immuneACCESS table, which keeps in-frame sequences only. Checked studies attribute under half of the gap to unresolved V genes and leave the rest unexplained. The sample records 55,000 to 65,000 clones, roughly three quarters of which are singletons. The ten largest clones add up to more than 7% of the sample. The sequenced sample was blood, obtained from a patient whose treatment included radiotherapy and nephrectomy. These receptors came from a man between 60 and 75 years old with renal cell carcinoma.

The V gene is TRBV5-1, the J gene TRBJ1-1, with D unclear. The ends were cut back, 1 base at V and 2 bases at J, with 9 bases in the middle. This CDR3 has 14 amino acids. Germline CDR1 SGHRS, CDR2 YFSETQ. The CDR3 DNA follows: TGCGCCAGCAGCTTGAGAGTGCGAAACACTGAAGCTTTCTTT. Protein: CASSLRVRNTEAFF.

V gene TRBV7-8 combines with J gene TRBJ2-7, with TRBD1 matching over 8 bases. Trimming at V came to 3 bases and at J to 5 bases, leaving 6 bases not matched to a gene. The length of the CDR3 is 14 residues. Germline CDR1 SGHVS, CDR2 FQNEAQ. This CDR3 is CASSFWRTGNEQYF. CDR3 in DNA: TGTGCCAGCAGCTTTTGGAGGACAGGGAACGAGCAGTACTTC.

The chain combines TRBV27 with TRBJ2-3, with D possibly TRBD2 on 6 matching bases. V was shortened by 3 bases and J by 6 bases, with 10 bases between the two germline ends. CDR1 MNHEY and CDR2 SMNVEV come from the germline V gene (reference sequence). The CDR3 covers 13 residues. Here the CDR3 reads CASSLGGDDTQYF. For the CDR3, the DNA is TGTGCCAGCAGTTTGGGGGGTGACGATACGCAGTATTTT.

This clone was picked up a small number of times. The chain has TRBV5-6 and TRBJ1-2, with D unclear. V was pared by 1 base and J by 8 bases, with 18 bases between. CDR1 is SGHDT, CDR2 YYEEEE, per germline. The CDR3 is 15 residues long. The CDR3 coding sequence is TGTGCCAGCAGCTTGAGCCGGCTGGGCATCTCGGGCTACACCTTC. The encoded protein is CASSLSRLGISGYTF.

The chain recombines TRBV9 with TRBJ2-6; D is unresolved. In germline, CDR1 is SGDLS, CDR2 YYNGEE. The CDR3 consists of 15 residues. Trimming pared 0 bases from V and 2 bases from J, leaving 6 bases between. CDR3 bases: TGTGCCAGCAGCGTAGTCTGGGCTGGGGCCAACGTCCTGACTTTC. It codes for CASSVVWAGANVLTF.

This clone showed up just once. The rearrangement links TRBV19 to TRBJ1-2; 10 nucleotides agree with TRBD1. In germline, CDR1 is LNHDA, CDR2 SQIVND (reference sequence). V lost 3 bases and J lost 3; bases outside the gene matches: 7. This CDR3 spans 16 amino acids. CDR3 sequence: CASSIEGTGADYGYTF. CDR3 DNA sequence: TGTGCCAGTAGTATTGAGGGGACAGGGGCGGACTATGGCTACACCTTC.

This CDR3 reads CSGADRWEETQYF. The CDR3 DNA sequence: TGCAGTGGAGCGGACCGGTGGGAGGAGACCCAGTACTTC. V gene TRBV29-1 combines with J gene TRBJ2-5, with D perhaps TRBD2 (5 bases). Per germline, CDR1 SQVTM and CDR2 ANQGSEA. CDR3 length: 13 residues.

This CDR3 reads CASSSMTSGGPNEQFF. The CDR3 bases are TGTGCCAGCAGCTCCATGACTAGCGGGGGGCCCAATGAGCAGTTCTTC. The chain joins TRBV11-3 to TRBJ2-1; 13 nucleotides line up with TRBD2. Germline trimming cut 4 bases from V and 6 bases from J; bases unmatched to any gene: 6. This CDR3 contains 16 residues. Germline CDR1 reads SGHNT; CDR2 reads YENEEA.

Only a few counts were recorded for this clone. The chain couples TRBV11-3 to TRBJ1-2; 8 bases fit TRBD1. The trim removed 4 bases at V and 4 bases at J, leaving 11 bases unmatched. Per germline, CDR1 SGHNT and CDR2 YENEEA. This CDR3 contains 16 residues. CDR3 sequence reads: CASSSIYQDRAYGYTF. The CDR3 region has the DNA TGTGCCAGCAGCTCAATTTATCAGGACAGGGCCTATGGCTACACCTTC.

V gene TRBV7-8 combines with J gene TRBJ1-1, with D tentatively TRBD1 (5 bases). Germline lookup yields CDR1 SGHVS and CDR2 FQNEAQ. This CDR3 contains 15 residues. Trimming left V 3 bases short and J 0 bases short, with 11 bases between. CDR3 protein: CASSLVGGVNTEAFF. CDR3 bases: TGTGCCAGCAGCTTGGTCGGGGGGGTGAACACTGAAGCTTTCTTT.

The chain combines TRBV6-1 with TRBJ1-1, with TRBD1 matching over 8 bases. Germline V gene data show CDR1 as MNHNS and CDR2 as SASEGT. V shed 9 bases and J 0 bases; nucleotides not matched to a gene: 9. The CDR3 consists of 15 residues. In nucleotides, the CDR3 is TGTGCCAGTTACAGGGGGGGGCCCATGAACACTGAAGCTTTCTTT. It encodes CASYRGGPMNTEAFF.

The J gene is TRBJ2-1, the V gene TRBV19; 10 bases are shared with TRBD2. Germline assignment: CDR1 LNHDA and CDR2 SQIVND (reference sequence). The CDR3 has 14 amino acids. After removal of 7 bases from V and 3 bases from J, the junction contained 3 bases not matched to a gene. The CDR3 region has the DNA TGTGCCAGTAACGAGCGGGGGGGCTACAATGAGCAGTTCTTC. Protein sequence: CASNERGGYNEQFF. The entire variable domain, with the rest obtained from reference TRBV19 and TRBJ2-1, is as follows: DGGITQSPKYLFRKEGQNVTLSCEQNLNHDAMYWYRQDPGQGLRLIYYSQIVNDFQKGDIAEGYSVSREKKESFPLTVTSAQKNPTAFYLCASNERGGYNEQFFGPGTRLTVL.

This chain uses TRBV2 with TRBJ2-5; D uncertain. With 5 bases removed from V and 2 bases from J, the gap between germline ends came to 9 bases. The CDR3 is 13 amino acids. Germline V gene lookup returns CDR1 SNHLY and CDR2 FYNNEI. The CDR3 sequence is CASSYTRQETQYF. DNA for the CDR3: TGTGCCAGCAGTTATACACGGCAAGAGACCCAGTACTTC.

This clone was seen more than once but under ten times. CDR3 nucleotides: TGTGCCAGCAGCCGGACAGGGGACAACTACGAGCAGTACTTC. This sequence encodes CASSRTGDNYEQYF. The chain is built from TRBV7-2 and TRBJ2-7; TRBD1 matches 9 bases. Germline-derived CDR1 and CDR2 are SGHTA and FQGNSA. The junction had 5 bases not matched to a gene; V was cut back by 5 bases and J by 3 bases. The CDR3 is 14 amino acids.

This chain connects TRBV6-6 to TRBJ2-7; 12 bases are a match to TRBD1. Germline values: CDR1 MNHNY, CDR2 SVGAGI (reference sequence). The CDR3 extends over 16 amino acids. With V trimmed by 6 bases and J by 6 bases, 12 bases remained unmatched. CDR3 nucleotides: TGTGCCAGCAGGCAACACCGGGACAGGGGGCGCCGCGAGCAGTACTTC. This translates into CASRQHRDRGRREQYF.

J is TRBJ2-1 and V is TRBV18, with TRBD2 matching over 10 bases. Unmatched junction bases numbered 2, after V lost 0 bases and J lost 6 bases. The CDR3 contains 15 residues. Germline CDR1 KGHSH, CDR2 LQKENI. The CDR3 region has the DNA TGTGCCAGCTCACCACCCAGCGGGGGGGCCAATGAGCAGTTCTTC. Translation gives CASSPPSGGANEQFF.

The chain carries TRBV10-3 and TRBJ1-6, with D hard to call. The V end lost 2 bases, the J end lost 10 bases, and 12 bases lay between the germline ends. Germline loops: CDR1 ENHRY, CDR2 SYGVKD. The CDR3 length is 14 residues. The CDR3 nucleotides read TGTGCCATCAGTGAGGGCCCGGGCGGATCACCCCTCCACTTT. Translated, it gives CAISEGPGGSPLHF.

The rearrangement links TRBV7-2 to TRBJ2-5; tentative D call: TRBD2 (6 bases). Germline CDR1 reads SGHTA; CDR2 reads FQGNSA. The length of the CDR3 is 13 residues. Trimming took 5 bases from V and 5 from J, leaving 12 bases between them. The CDR3 is CASSTGGPETQYF. CDR3 nucleotide sequence: TGTGCCAGCAGCACCGGGGGTCCGGAGACCCAGTACTTC.

This rearrangement joins TRBV9 to TRBJ1-1; D is possibly TRBD1 (5 bases). CDR3 length: 15 amino acids. Germline V gives CDR1 SGDLS, CDR2 YYNGEE. Trimming took 0 bases from V and 1 from J, leaving 10 bases between them. The CDR3 DNA sequence: TGTGCCAGCAGCGTAGGATCAAGGGGGAACACTGAAGCTTTCTTT. It yields the protein CASSVGSRGNTEAFF.

The chain carries TRBV7-2 and TRBJ2-3; 9 bases are a match to TRBD2. The germline gives CDR1 SGHTA, CDR2 FQGNSA. Trimming took 1 base from V and 5 from J; bases not matched to a gene: 7. The CDR3 consists of 16 residues. CDR3 nucleotide sequence: TGTGCCAGCAGCTTAGGGCGGGAGGGCCGCGGAGATACGCAGTATTTT. It yields the protein CASSLGREGRGDTQYF.

The chain uses TRBV13 and TRBJ1-2; tentative D call: TRBD1 (5 bases). CDR3 size: 16 residues. The germline gives CDR1 PRHDT, CDR2 FYEKMQ (reference sequence). Trimming shortened V by 5 bases and J by 6 bases, and 22 bases separated the two germline ends. CDR3 nucleotide sequence: TGTGCCAGCAGCCCGGGACTCCCTTCAAGGGAGAATGGCTACACCTTC. This sequence encodes CASSPGLPSRENGYTF.

This clone has just one count. The gene calls are TRBV7-2 and TRBJ1-2, with TRBD1 matching over 7 bases. V lost 5 bases to trimming and J lost 3 bases; unmatched junction nucleotides: 6. CDR3 length equals 14 residues. The germline gives CDR1 SGHTA, CDR2 FQGNSA. This chain's CDR3 is CASSVTGAYYGYTF. CDR3 nucleotides: TGTGCCAGCAGCGTCACAGGGGCCTACTATGGCTACACCTTC.

The chain combines TRBV4-1 with TRBJ2-5; 10 bases agree with TRBD2. The ends lost 1 base at V and 5 bases at J; junction bases unmatched: 7. This CDR3 has 16 amino acids. Germline-derived CDR1 and CDR2 are MGHRA and YSYEKL. CDR3 DNA sequence: TGCGCCAGCAGCCAAGGAAGCGGGAGGGCGGACGAGACCCAGTACTTC. It codes for CASSQGSGRADETQYF.

This clone was seen a few times. The chain is built from TRBV6-6 and TRBJ2-5, with D maybe TRBD1 (6 bases). Germline V lookup: CDR1 MNHNY, CDR2 SVGAGI (reference sequence). This CDR3 comprises 14 residues. With 5 bases removed from V and 4 bases from J, the gap between germline ends came to 14 bases. The CDR3 region has the DNA TGTGCCAGCAGTACTCAGACAGGAGGAGAGACCCAGTACTTC. Protein sequence: CASSTQTGGETQYF.

Only one count was recorded for this clone. The CDR3 region has the DNA TGCGCCAGCAGCCTCGGGGTTACCGCAACTAATGAAAAACTGTTTTTT. As protein: CASSLGVTATNEKLFF. V gene TRBV4-3 combines with J gene TRBJ1-4; D is unclear. The CDR3 has 16 amino acids. V lost 4 bases and J lost 0, with 12 bases in between. Germline CDR1 and CDR2: LGHNA and YSLEER.

The chain combines TRBV2 with TRBJ1-2; 12 bases are shared with TRBD1. Germline V gene sequence: CDR1 SNHLY, CDR2 FYNNEI. Trimming removed 9 bases from V and 2 bases from J; junction bases left unmatched: 7. This CDR3 spans 15 amino acids. This chain's CDR3 is CASTGTGGENYGYTF. CDR3 DNA: TGTGCCAGTACCGGGACAGGGGGCGAGAACTATGGCTACACCTTC.